The 13 T cell receptor beta chains presented below share a single source sample, sequenced in a study of blood T cell repertoires in COVID-19 (dated by TCRdb to 2020 to 2021). Library preparation employed the immunoSEQ multiplex PCR assay. TCRdb obtained this table from immuneACCESS and retained in-frame rearrangements with V and J assigned. These tables miss some clones; where compared with another copy, unresolved V genes account for less than half of the shortfall, and the remainder is unexplained. This sample is represented by over 60,000 clones; around nine tenths of them were singletons. The ten largest account for approximately 14% of the sample. The sequencing input was peripheral blood. The receptors originated from a woman aged 60-70 years with acute or convalescent COVID-19.

This clone was counted many times. This chain's CDR3 is CAWSVAAGNTIYF. For the CDR3, the DNA is TGTGCCTGGAGTGTGGCAGCTGGAAACACCATATATTTT. The chain employs TRBV30 and TRBJ1-3; D call uncertain. The germline V gene has CDR1 GTSNPN and CDR2 SVGIG (reference sequence). The CDR3 totals 13 residues. Trimming removed 0 bases at V and 2 bases at J, with 5 bases between.

This chain uses TRBV29-1 with TRBJ1-4; 11 bases line up with TRBD1. The junction had 4 bases not matched to a gene; V was cut back by 6 bases and J by 4 bases. There are 14 residues in the CDR3. Germline-derived CDR1 and CDR2 are SQVTM and ANQGSEA. The DNA of the CDR3 is TGCAGCGTAGGACAGGGGGCGAATAATGAAAAACTGTTTTTT. Translated, it gives CSVGQGANNEKLFF.

The chain joins TRBV19 to TRBJ2-5; D not certain. Trimming stripped 3 bases from V and 0 bases from J, with 8 bases between. Germline V gene sequence: CDR1 LNHDA, CDR2 SQIVND (reference sequence). The CDR3 consists of 14 residues. The CDR3 nucleotides are TGTGCCAGTAGTATGAGAGGTAACCAAGAGACCCAGTACTTC. Translation: CASSMRGNQETQYF.

This clone turned up a few times. The gene calls are TRBV9 and TRBJ2-3, with unresolved D. V shed 4 bases and J shed 0 bases, with 9 bases lying between them. Germline V gene data show CDR1 as SGDLS and CDR2 as YYNGEE. The CDR3 extends over 14 amino acids. The CDR3 DNA is TGTGCCAGCAGCCCTCGTAGTAGCACAGATACGCAGTATTTT. It is translated as CASSPRSSTDTQYF.

This chain links TRBV2 with TRBJ1-6; 9 bases agree with TRBD1. V gave up 1 base and J gave up 4 bases; unmatched junction bases: 11. The CDR3 runs 19 residues. Germline V gene sequence: CDR1 SNHLY, CDR2 FYNNEI. In DNA, the CDR3 is TGTGCCAGCAGTGAAGTGGGTTGGGGACAGGGAAAATATAATTCACCCCTCCACTTT. Amino acids: CASSEVGWGQGKYNSPLHF.

The chain employs TRBV5-1 and TRBJ2-3, with 9 bases that match TRBD1. Germline V gene lookup returns CDR1 SGHRS and CDR2 YFSETQ. V trimming: 4 bases; J trimming: 6 bases; junction bases outside the gene matches: 6. The CDR3 length is 14 residues. The CDR3: CASSPGQGPDTQYF. The CDR3 DNA is TGCGCCAGCAGCCCGGGACAGGGTCCGGATACGCAGTATTTT.

The genes are TRBV9 and TRBJ1-1, with TRBD1 as a possible D gene (6 bases). This CDR3 is built from 13 residues. Trimming left V 2 bases short and J 5 bases short, with 10 bases between. CDR1 and CDR2 (germline): SGDLS, YYNGEE. The CDR3 DNA reads as TGTGCCAGCAGCGTTACAGGGCTTACTGAAGCTTTCTTT. Translated: CASSVTGLTEAFF.

The chain links TRBV3-1 (or the pseudogene TRBV3-2) to TRBJ1-1; D is unresolved. There are 14 residues in the CDR3. Germline V gene data show CDR1 as LGHDT and CDR2 as YNNKEL (reference sequence). Trimming shortened V by 0 bases and J by 8 bases, and 13 bases separated the two germline ends. In DNA, the CDR3 is TGTGCCAGCAGCCAAGATGTTGGTAGTATGGAAGCTTTCTTT. As protein: CASSQDVGSMEAFF.

The chain carries TRBV7-9 and TRBJ2-2, with 7 bases aligning to TRBD1. The CDR3 contains 16 residues. Germline assignment: CDR1 SEHNR and CDR2 FQNEAQ (reference sequence). J lost 3 bases, V lost 2 bases, and 6 bases had no gene match. The CDR3 region is CASSLLRDSYTGELFF. CDR3 nucleotides: TGTGCCAGCAGCTTACTCCGGGACAGTTACACCGGGGAGCTGTTTTTT.

This clone was seen only once. The chain is built from TRBV24-1 and TRBJ2-5; 8 bases line up with TRBD2. Germline CDR1 and CDR2: KGHDR and SFDVKD. V lost 4 bases to trimming and J lost 5 bases; unmatched junction nucleotides: 5. The CDR3 covers 14 residues. CDR3 protein: CATSDFGGAETQYF. CDR3 DNA: TGTGCCACCAGTGACTTCGGGGGGGCGGAGACCCAGTACTTC.

V usage is TRBV4-1 and J usage is TRBJ2-7; D perhaps matches TRBD1 (6 bases). V was trimmed by 0 bases and J by 7 bases, leaving 22 bases between them. CDR3 length: 17 residues. CDR1 and CDR2 (germline): MGHRA, YSYEKL. CDR3 protein: CASSQDLGTRAVGEQYF. DNA of the CDR3: TGCGCCAGCAGCCAAGATCTGGGGACAAGGGCGGTTGGGGAGCAGTACTTC.

This clone is medium-sized. V gene TRBV5-1 combines with J gene TRBJ2-5; 11 bases match TRBD2. The CDR3 is made up of 16 amino acids. CDR1 SGHRS and CDR2 YFSETQ come from the germline V gene. J was trimmed by 0 bases and V by 0 bases; bases with no gene match: 1. CDR3 nucleotide sequence: TGCGCCAGCAGCTTGGCTAGCGGGGGGTACCAAGAGACCCAGTACTTC. Protein: CASSLASGGYQETQYF.

The V and J genes are TRBV7-8 and TRBJ2-7; D gene ambiguous. The CDR3 contains 15 residues. Germline V gives CDR1 SGHVS, CDR2 FQNEAQ. The ends were cut back, 5 bases at V and 2 bases at J, with 16 bases in the middle. CDR3 in amino acids: CASSQRRIRPYEQYF. The CDR3 DNA reads TGTGCCAGCAGCCAGAGGCGGATTCGTCCCTACGAGCAGTACTTC.